These T cell receptor beta chains were read from a single sample in a study of blood T cell repertoires in COVID-19. Sequencing used immunoSEQ multiplex PCR; TCRdb keeps in-frame clones, though not all of them. The sample lists 200,000 to 250,000 clones; approximately 78% were seen once. Sequencing was performed on peripheral blood. These receptors all come from a woman older than 75 with COVID-19, enrolled during active disease. CDR3s include the opening cysteine and the closing phenylalanine or tryptophan. Each record gives: clone size, J gene, D gene, V gene, CDR3 DNA, CDR3 protein. A D gene is named only where the DNA matches it firmly. Rows may omit the clone size; those that give it use once, few, many or a size class.

>once|TRBJ1-4|-|TRBV10-3
TGTGCCATCGGCGGGGGGGGTAATGAAAAACTGTTTTTT
CAIGGGGNEKLFF
>-|TRBJ1-2|TRBD1|TRBV7-2
TGTGCCAGCAGGACCCCGGGACAGGGATCAACCCGCGGGCTCTATGGCTACACCTTC
CASRTPGQGSTRGLYGYTF
>-|TRBJ1-1|-|TRBV7-2
TGTGCCAGCAGCTCAGGTTACACGAACACTGAAGCTTTCTTT
CASSSGYTNTEAFF
>-|TRBJ2-5|TRBD2|TRBV7-2
TGTGCCAGCAGCTTAGTGGGGGGGAAAGAGACCCAGTACTTC
CASSLVGGKETQYF
>-|TRBJ1-2|TRBD1|TRBV10-3
TGTGCCATCAGTCTCCGGGACAGGGGATCCGATGGCTACACCTTC
CAISLRDRGSDGYTF
>-|TRBJ1-3|TRBD1|TRBV3-1/TRBV3-2
TGTGCCAGCAGCCAAGATACCAGGGGGGGAAACACCATATATTTT
CASSQDTRGGNTIYF
>-|TRBJ1-1|-|TRBV24-1
TGTGCCACCAGTGATGGGAGGGGGTCGTATAGAGCTTTCTTT
CATSDGRGSYRAFF
>once|TRBJ2-1|TRBD2|TRBV18
TGTGCCAGCTCACCTCCGGGACTAGCGGGAGGGTATGAGCAGTTCTTC
CASSPPGLAGGYEQFF
>-|TRBJ1-5|TRBD1|TRBV6-2/TRBV6-3
TGTGCCAGCAGCAATAACAGGGGGGTACAGTATAGCAATCAGCCCCAGCATTTT
CASSNNRGVQYSNQPQHF
>-|TRBJ1-1|TRBD1|TRBV19
TGTGCCAGTAGTATAACGACAGGGGTAAGGACTGAAGCTTTCTTT
CASSITTGVRTEAFF
>few|TRBJ2-2|-|TRBV18
TGTGCCAGCTCACCAATGCAGGGTCTCCTGAACACCGGGGAGCTGTTTTTT
CASSPMQGLLNTGELFF
>-|TRBJ1-4|-|TRBV6-1
TGTGCCAGCAGTGGGGGGTCGACAGGCCGAAATGAAAAACTGTTTTTT
CASSGGSTGRNEKLFF
>-|TRBJ2-5|TRBD2|TRBV5-1
TGCGCCAGCAGCGTCGGGGGGTACCAAGAGACCCAGTACTTC
CASSVGGYQETQYF
>-|TRBJ1-1|-|TRBV2
TGTGCCAGCAGTTCCCGGACAAGCGAAGCTTTCTTT
CASSSRTSEAFF
>-|TRBJ1-2|TRBD1|TRBV6-2/TRBV6-3
TGTGCCAGCACCCCGTATGGACAGGGGAACTATGGCTACACCTTC
CASTPYGQGNYGYTF
>-|TRBJ1-6|TRBD1|TRBV19
TGTGCCAGTAGTCCCTCGACAGGGGCCGGACTAACCCTCCACTTT
CASSPSTGAGLTLHF
>few|TRBJ2-7|-|TRBV5-1
TGCGCCAGCAGCCCCTGGAGGGGGGGACCGGCCTACGAGCAGTACTTC
CASSPWRGGPAYEQYF
>-|TRBJ1-2|-|TRBV28
TGTGCCAGCAGTTTATTCCTGACAGAAACTCCCTATGGCTACACCTTC
CASSLFLTETPYGYTF